The source of this T cell receptor (beta chain) is a study of response to subunit inactivated influenza vaccine. TCRdb called the RT-PCR reads again in MiXCR, with one record for every CDR3 protein. The data contain around 760,000 distinct CDR3 sequences, roughly 13% of them singletons. The CDR3 is 15 residues long. Trimming left V 9 bases short and J 0 bases short, with 15 bases between. Germline V lookup: CDR1 MGHDK, CDR2 SYGVNS. This clonotype turned up a few times. The antigen remains unidentified. General study results and limits: Authors proposed each seasonal influenza vaccination draws in few new T cells.

This receptor was identified in a man aged 50-60 years who received an inactivated influenza vaccine. The chain employs TRBV25-1 and TRBJ1-5; D is uncertain. The specimen was PBMCs from blood, collected 14 to 15 days before vaccination. CDR3 coding DNA: TGTGCCAGTAATCAAAGCGGGTATAGCAATCAGCCCCAGCATTTT. Its protein is CASNQSGYSNQPQHF.